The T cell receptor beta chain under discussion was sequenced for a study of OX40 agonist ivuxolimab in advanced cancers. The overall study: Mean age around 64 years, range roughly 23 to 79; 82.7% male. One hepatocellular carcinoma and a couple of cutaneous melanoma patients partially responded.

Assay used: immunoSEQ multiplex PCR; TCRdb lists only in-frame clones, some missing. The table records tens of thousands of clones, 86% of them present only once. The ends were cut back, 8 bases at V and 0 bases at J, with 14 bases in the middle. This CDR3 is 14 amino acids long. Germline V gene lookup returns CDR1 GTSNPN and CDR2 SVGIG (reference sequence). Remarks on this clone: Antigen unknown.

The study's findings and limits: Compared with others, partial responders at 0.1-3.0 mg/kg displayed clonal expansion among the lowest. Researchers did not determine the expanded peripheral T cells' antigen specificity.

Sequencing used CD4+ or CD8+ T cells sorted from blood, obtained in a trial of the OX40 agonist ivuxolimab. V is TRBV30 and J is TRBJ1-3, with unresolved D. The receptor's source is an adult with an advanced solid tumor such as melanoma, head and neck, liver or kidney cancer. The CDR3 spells CAGTLPLSGNTIYF. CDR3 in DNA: TGTGCCGGAACCCTACCCCTCTCTGGAAACACCATATATTTT.